This TCR beta chain was captured in a study of cytomegalovirus exposure and HLA in healthy donors. Healthy individuals who donated bone marrow served as the donors. The study ran its PCR with 60 Vbeta and 13 Jbeta primers. The assay was immunoSEQ multiplex PCR, and TCRdb's table has in-frame clones only and misses some. The table has roughly 180,000 clones, about four fifths seen once. From germline, CDR1 is MDHEN and CDR2 SYDVKM. V shed 6 bases, J shed 6 bases, and the junction held 16 bases outside the gene matches. This CDR3 spans 17 amino acids. Regarding the study as a whole: Some public TCRs appeared in many individuals, while most sequences were rare.

A remark on this clone: Its antigen is unidentified.

Material: PBMCs. The receptor was derived from a woman in her twenties or thirties in good health and CMV-seropositive. The V and J genes are TRBV28 and TRBJ1-5; 8 nucleotides line up with TRBD1. The CDR3 here is CASSLITGTGLFQPQHF. In DNA form, the CDR3 reads TGTGCCAGCAGCCTTATCACCGGGACAGGATTGTTTCAGCCCCAGCATTTT.